This T cell receptor (beta chain) is drawn from a study of immune evolution from preneoplasia to lung adenocarcinoma. Study summary: HLA loss of heterozygosity: 5.5% to 8.5% AIS, about 15% MIA, about 30% ADC, none AAH. Broader study findings: KRAS-mutant nodules had the highest T cell clonality.

The CDR3 runs to 15 residues. V was shortened by 3 bases and J by 4 bases, with 14 bases between the two germline ends. Germline V gene data show CDR1 as SGDLS and CDR2 as YYNGEE. Relative to its sample, this clone is medium-sized (0.01 to 0.1%). Its specificity is not known. Method: immunoSEQ multiplex PCR; TCRdb's copy keeps in-frame clones and lacks some. There are 20,000 to 25,000 clones in the sample; roughly 75% occur only once, and roughly 5.5% lies in the top ten. This sequence originates from a person in their sixties with lung adenocarcinoma. The chain employs TRBV9 and TRBJ1-3; maybe TRBD1 (6 bases). The sample was FFPE invasive lung adenocarcinoma tissue. CDR3 region: CASSGTDSGGNTIYF. In DNA, the CDR3 is TGTGCCAGCAGCGGGACAGATTCGGGAGGAAACACCATATATTTT.